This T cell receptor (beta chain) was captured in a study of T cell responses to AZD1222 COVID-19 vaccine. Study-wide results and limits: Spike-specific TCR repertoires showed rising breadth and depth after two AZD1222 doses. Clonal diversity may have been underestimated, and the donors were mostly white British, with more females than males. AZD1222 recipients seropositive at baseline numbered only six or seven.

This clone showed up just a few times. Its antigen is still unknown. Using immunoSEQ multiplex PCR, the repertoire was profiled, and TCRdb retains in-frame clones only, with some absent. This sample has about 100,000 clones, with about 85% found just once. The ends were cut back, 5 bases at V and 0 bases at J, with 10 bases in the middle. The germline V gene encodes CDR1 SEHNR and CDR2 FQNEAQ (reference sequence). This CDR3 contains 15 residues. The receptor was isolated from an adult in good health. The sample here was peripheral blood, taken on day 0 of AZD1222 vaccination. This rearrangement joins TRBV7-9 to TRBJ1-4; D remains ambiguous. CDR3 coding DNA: TGTGCCAGCAGCCCATCGGAGGCAACTAATGAAAAACTGTTTTTT. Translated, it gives CASSPSEATNEKLFF. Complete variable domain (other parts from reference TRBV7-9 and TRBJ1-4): DTGVSQNPRHKITKRGQNVTFRCDPISEHNRLYWYRQTLGQGPEFLTYFQNEAQLEKSRLLSDRFSAERPKGSFSTLEIQRTEQGDSAMYLCASSPSEATNEKLFFGSGTQLSVL.